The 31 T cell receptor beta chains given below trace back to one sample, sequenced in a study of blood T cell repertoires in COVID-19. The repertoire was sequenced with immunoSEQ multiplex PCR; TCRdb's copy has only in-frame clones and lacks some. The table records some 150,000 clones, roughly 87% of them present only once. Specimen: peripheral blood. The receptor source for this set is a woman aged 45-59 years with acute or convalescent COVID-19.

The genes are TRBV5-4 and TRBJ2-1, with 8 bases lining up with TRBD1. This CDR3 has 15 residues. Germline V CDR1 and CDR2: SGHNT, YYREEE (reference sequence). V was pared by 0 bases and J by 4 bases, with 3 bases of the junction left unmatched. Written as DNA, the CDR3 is TGTGCCAGCAGCTTGGGACAGGGGTGGTACAATGAGCAGTTCTTC. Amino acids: CASSLGQGWYNEQFF.

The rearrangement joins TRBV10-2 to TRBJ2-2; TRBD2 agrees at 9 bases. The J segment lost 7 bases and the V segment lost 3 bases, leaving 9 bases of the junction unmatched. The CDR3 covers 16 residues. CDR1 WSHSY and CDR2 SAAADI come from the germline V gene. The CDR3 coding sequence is TGCGCCAGCAGTGACGTAGCGGGAGTAAATGACGGGGAGCTGTTTTTT. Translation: CASSDVAGVNDGELFF.

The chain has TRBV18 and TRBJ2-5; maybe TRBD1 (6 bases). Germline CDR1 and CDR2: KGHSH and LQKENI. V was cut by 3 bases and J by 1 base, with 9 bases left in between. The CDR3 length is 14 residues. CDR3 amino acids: CASSPGQSQETQYF. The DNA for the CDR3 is TGTGCCAGCTCACCCGGACAGTCCCAAGAGACCCAGTACTTC.

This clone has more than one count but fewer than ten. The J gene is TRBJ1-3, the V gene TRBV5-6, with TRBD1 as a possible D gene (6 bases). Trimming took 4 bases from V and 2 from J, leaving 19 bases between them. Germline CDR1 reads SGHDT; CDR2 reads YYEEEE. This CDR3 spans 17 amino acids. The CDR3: CASSLPHGGAAGNTIYF. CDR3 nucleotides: TGTGCCAGCAGCCTCCCCCATGGGGGGGCGGCTGGAAACACCATATATTTT. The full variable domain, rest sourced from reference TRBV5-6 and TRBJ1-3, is DAGVTQSPTHLIKTRGQQVTLRCSPKSGHDTVSWYQQALGQGPQFIFQYYEEEERQRGNFPDRFSGHQFPNYSSELNVNALLLGDSALYLCASSLPHGGAAGNTIYFGEGSWLTVV.

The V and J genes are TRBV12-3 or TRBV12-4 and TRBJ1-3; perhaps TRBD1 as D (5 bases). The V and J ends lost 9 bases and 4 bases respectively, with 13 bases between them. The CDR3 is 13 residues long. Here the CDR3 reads CASSRVAGNTIYF. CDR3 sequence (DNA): TGTGCCAGTTCCAGGGTTGCGGGAAACACCATATATTTT.

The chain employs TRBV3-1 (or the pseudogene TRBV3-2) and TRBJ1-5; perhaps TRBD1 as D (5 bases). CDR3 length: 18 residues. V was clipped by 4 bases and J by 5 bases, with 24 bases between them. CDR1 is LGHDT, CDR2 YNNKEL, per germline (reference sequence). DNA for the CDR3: TGTGCCAGCAGCCTTAGCCGGGGGGTCCCATATGGGGATCAGCCCCAGCATTTT. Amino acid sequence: CASSLSRGVPYGDQPQHF.

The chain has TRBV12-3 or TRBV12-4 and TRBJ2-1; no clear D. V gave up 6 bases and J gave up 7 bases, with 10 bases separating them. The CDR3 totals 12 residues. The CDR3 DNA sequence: TGTGCCAGCAGCCTCGTTAAAAATGAGCAGTTCTTC. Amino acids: CASSLVKNEQFF.

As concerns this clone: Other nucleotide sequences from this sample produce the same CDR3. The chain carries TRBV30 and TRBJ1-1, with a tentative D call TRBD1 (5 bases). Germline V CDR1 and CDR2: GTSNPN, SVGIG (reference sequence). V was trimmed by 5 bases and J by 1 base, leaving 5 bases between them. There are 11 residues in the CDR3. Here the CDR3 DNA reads TGTGCCTGGGGACAGAACACTGAAGCTTTCTTT. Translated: CAWGQNTEAFF.

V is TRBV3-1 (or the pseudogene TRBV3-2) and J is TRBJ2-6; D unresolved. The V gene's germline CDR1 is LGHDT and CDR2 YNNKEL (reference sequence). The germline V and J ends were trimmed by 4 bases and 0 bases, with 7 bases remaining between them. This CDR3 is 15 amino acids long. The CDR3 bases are TGTGCCAGCAGCCCCGACTCCTCTGGGGCCAACGTCCTGACTTTC. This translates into CASSPDSSGANVLTF.

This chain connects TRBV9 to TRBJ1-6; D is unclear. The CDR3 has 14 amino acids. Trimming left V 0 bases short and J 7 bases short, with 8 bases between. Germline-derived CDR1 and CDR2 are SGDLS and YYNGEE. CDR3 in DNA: TGTGCCAGCAGCGTAGTTTCCGAGAATTCACCCCTCCACTTT. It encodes CASSVVSENSPLHF.

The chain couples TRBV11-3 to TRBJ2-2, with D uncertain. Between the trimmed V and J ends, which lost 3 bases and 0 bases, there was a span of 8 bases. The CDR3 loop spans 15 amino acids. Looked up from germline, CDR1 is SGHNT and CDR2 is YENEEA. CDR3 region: CASSFALPNTGELFF. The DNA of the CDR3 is TGTGCCAGCAGCTTCGCACTTCCGAACACCGGGGAGCTGTTTTTT.

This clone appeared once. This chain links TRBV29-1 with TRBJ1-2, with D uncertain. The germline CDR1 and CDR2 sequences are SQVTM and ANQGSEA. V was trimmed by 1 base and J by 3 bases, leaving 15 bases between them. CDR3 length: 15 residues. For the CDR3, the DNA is TGCAGCGTTGAAGGGAGGATTCTTCGGGACTATGGCTACACCTTC. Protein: CSVEGRILRDYGYTF.

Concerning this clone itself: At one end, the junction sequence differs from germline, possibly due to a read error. The CDR3 DNA follows: TGTGCCAGCACCCCCGGGACTAGCGGGGTCGGTGGTTGCTTC. Encoded protein: CASTPGTSGVGGCF. This chain links TRBV3-1 (or the pseudogene TRBV3-2) with TRBJ2-7; 13 bases fit TRBD2. The CDR3 totals 14 residues. Germline V CDR1 and CDR2: LGHDT, YNNKEL (reference sequence).

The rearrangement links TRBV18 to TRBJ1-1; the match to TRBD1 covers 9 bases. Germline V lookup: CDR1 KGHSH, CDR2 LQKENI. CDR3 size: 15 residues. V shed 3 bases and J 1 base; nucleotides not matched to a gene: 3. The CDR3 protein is CASSPGTGTNTEAFF. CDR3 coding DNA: TGTGCCAGCTCACCCGGGACAGGGACGAACACTGAAGCTTTCTTT. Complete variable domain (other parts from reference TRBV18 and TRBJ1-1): NAGVMQNPRHLVRRRGQEARLRCSPMKGHSHVYWYRQLPEEGLKFMVYLQKENIIDESGMPKERFSAEFPKEGPSILRIQQVVRGDSAAYFCASSPGTGTNTEAFFGQGTRLTVV.

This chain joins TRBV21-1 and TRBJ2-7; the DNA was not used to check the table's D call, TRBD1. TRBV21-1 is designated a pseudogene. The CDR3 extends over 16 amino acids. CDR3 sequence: CASSPPFTGHTYEQYF. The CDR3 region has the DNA TGTGCCAGCAGCCCCCCTTTTACGGGACACACCTACGAGCAGTACTTC.

In DNA form, the CDR3 reads TGTGCCAGCAGTGTCCATCGAGCCAGGGACTACCCCTACGAGCAGTACTTC. Translated: CASSVHRARDYPYEQYF. The genes are TRBV6-1 and TRBJ2-7, with TRBD2 identical over 7 bases. The CDR3 totals 17 residues. Germline lookup yields CDR1 MNHNS and CDR2 SASEGT. J lost 2 bases, V lost 4 bases, and 14 bases had no gene match.

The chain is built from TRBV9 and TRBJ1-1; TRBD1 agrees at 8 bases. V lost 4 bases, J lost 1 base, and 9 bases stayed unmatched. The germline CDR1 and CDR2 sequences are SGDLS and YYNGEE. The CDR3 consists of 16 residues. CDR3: CASSPRWTGRNTEAFF. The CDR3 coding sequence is TGTGCCAGCAGCCCACGGTGGACAGGGAGGAACACTGAAGCTTTCTTT.

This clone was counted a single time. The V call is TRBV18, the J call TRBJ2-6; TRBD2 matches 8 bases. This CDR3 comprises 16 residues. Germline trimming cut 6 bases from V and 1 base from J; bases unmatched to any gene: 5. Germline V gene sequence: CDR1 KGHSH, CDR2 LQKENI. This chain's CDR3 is CASSVGGASGANVLTF. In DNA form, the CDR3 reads TGTGCCAGCTCTGTCGGGGGGGCTTCTGGGGCCAACGTCCTGACTTTC. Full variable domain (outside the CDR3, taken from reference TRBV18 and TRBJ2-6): NAGVMQNPRHLVRRRGQEARLRCSPMKGHSHVYWYRQLPEEGLKFMVYLQKENIIDESGMPKERFSAEFPKEGPSILRIQQVVRGDSAAYFCASSVGGASGANVLTFGAGSRLTVL.

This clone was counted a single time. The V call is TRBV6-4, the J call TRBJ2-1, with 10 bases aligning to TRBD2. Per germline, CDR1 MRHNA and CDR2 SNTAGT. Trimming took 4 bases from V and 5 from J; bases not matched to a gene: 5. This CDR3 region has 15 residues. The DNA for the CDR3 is TGTGCCAGCAGTGTGGGGCTAGCGGGAGACAATGAGCAGTTCTTC. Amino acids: CASSVGLAGDNEQFF.

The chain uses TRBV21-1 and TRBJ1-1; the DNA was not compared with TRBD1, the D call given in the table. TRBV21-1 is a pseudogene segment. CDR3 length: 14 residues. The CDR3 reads CASSKGGRATEAFF. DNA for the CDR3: TGTGCCAGCAGCAAAGGGGGCAGGGCCACTGAAGCTTTCTTT.

The CDR3, as DNA: TGTGCCAGCACCCCAGGGTACACCGGGGAGCTGTTTTTT. This codes for CASTPGYTGELFF. The chain joins TRBV6-5 to TRBJ2-2, with a possible D match to TRBD1 (5 bases). In germline, CDR1 is MNHEY, CDR2 SVGAGI. Trimming stripped 7 bases from V and 3 bases from J, with 9 bases between. This CDR3 spans 13 amino acids.

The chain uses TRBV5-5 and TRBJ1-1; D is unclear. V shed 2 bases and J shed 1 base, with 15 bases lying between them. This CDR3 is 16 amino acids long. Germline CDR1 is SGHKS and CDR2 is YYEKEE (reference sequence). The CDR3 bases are TGTGCCAGCAGCTTACCATCAGGACGGGAGAACACTGAAGCTTTCTTT. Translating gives CASSLPSGRENTEAFF.

In nucleotides, the CDR3 is TGTGCCAGCAGCCATGAGGAGCGGGGAGCCTACGAGCAGTACTTC. This codes for CASSHEERGAYEQYF. The V and J genes are TRBV3-1 (or the pseudogene TRBV3-2) and TRBJ2-7; TRBD2 aligns across 7 bases. Germline-derived CDR1 and CDR2 are LGHDT and YNNKEL (reference sequence). Trimming removed 3 bases from V and 2 bases from J; junction bases left unmatched: 7. CDR3 length equals 15 residues.

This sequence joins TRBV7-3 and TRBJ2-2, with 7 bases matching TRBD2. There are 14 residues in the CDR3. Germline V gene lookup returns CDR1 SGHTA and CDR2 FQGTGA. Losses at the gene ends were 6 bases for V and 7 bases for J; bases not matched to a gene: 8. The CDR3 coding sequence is TGTGCCAGCAGGGCCCCGGGGAGGGACGGGGAGCTGTTTTTT. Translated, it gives CASRAPGRDGELFF. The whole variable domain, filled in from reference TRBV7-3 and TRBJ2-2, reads GAGVSQTPSNKVTEKGKYVELRCDPISGHTALYWYRQSLGQGPEFLIYFQGTGAADDSGLPNDRFFAVRPEGSVSTLKIQRTERGDSAVYLCASRAPGRDGELFFGEGSRLTVL.

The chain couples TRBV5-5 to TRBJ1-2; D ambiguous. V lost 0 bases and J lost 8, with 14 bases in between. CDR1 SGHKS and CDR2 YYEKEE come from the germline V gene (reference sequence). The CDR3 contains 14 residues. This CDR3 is CASSLVGRDQGYTF. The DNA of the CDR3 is TGTGCCAGCAGCTTGGTCGGGAGGGATCAGGGCTACACCTTC.

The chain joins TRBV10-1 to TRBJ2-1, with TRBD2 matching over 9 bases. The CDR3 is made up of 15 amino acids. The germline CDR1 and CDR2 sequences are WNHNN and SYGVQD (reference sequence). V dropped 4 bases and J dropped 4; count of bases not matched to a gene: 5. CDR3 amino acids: CASSATSGIYNEQFF. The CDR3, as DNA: TGCGCCAGCAGTGCGACTAGCGGAATTTACAATGAGCAGTTCTTC.

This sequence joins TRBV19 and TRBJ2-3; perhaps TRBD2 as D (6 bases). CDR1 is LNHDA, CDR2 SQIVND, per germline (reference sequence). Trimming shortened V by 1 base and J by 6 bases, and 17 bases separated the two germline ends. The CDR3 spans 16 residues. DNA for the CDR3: TGTGCCAGTAGTATAGGGGAGGACCCCCATGGGGATACGCAGTATTTT. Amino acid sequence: CASSIGEDPHGDTQYF.

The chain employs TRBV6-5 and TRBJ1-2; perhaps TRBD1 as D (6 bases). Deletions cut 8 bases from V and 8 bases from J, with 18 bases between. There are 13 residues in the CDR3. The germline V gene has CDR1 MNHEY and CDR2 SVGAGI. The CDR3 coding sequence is TGTGCCAGCGGTAACAGGGAAGACAGAGGCTACACCTTC. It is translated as CASGNREDRGYTF.

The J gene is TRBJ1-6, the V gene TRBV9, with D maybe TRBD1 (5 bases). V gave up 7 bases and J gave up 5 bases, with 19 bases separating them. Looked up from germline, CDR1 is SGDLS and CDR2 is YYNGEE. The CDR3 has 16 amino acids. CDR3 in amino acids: CASSEQGLLDNSPLHF. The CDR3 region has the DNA TGTGCCAGCTCAGAGCAGGGCCTTCTAGATAATTCACCCCTCCACTTT.

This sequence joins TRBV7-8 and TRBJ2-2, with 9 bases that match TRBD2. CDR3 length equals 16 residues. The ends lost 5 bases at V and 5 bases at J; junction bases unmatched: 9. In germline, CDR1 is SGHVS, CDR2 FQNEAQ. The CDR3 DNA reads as TGTGCCAGCAGCCAGTTAGCGGGAGCTGGAACCGGGGAGCTGTTTTTT. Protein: CASSQLAGAGTGELFF. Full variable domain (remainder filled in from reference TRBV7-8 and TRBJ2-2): GAGVSQSPRYKVAKRGQDVALRCDPISGHVSLFWYQQALGQGPEFLTYFQNEAQLDKSGLPSDRFFAERPEGSVSTLKIQRTQQEDSAVYLCASSQLAGAGTGELFFGEGSRLTVL.

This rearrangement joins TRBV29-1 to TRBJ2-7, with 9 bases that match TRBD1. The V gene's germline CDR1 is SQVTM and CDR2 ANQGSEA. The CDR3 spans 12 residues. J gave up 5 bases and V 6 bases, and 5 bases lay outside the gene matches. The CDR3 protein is CSVSGQGNEQYF. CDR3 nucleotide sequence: TGCAGCGTCTCGGGACAGGGAAACGAGCAGTACTTC.